The present TCR beta chain was sequenced within a study of patients and donors after allogeneic stem cell transplantation. TCRdb ran MiXCR on the RT-PCR reads and lists one entry per CDR3 protein. The table shows roughly 960,000 distinct CDR3 sequences, with more than 15% occurring only once. This clonotype turned up a few times. The CDR3 is made up of 13 amino acids. Trimming cost V 6 bases and J 3 bases; bases outside gene matches: 5. Germline CDR1 SNHLY, CDR2 FYNNEI. This clonotype was obtained from a human donor who was either an allogeneic HSCT recipient or a stem cell or donor lymphocyte infusion donor (not recorded which). It is not recorded whose cells these are; they may come from a transplant donor. The sequenced sample consisted of blood, either unsorted or a sorted T cell fraction (not recorded which). The rearrangement uses TRBV2 and TRBJ2-7; 7 bases are a match to TRBD1. CDR3: CASRAGGGYEQYF. CDR3 bases: TGTGCCAGCAGGGCAGGGGGTGGCTACGAGCAGTACTTC.